This T cell receptor (beta chain) was profiled in a study of response to subunit inactivated influenza vaccine. Overall study results and limits: Authors proposed each seasonal influenza vaccination draws in few new T cells.

MiXCR was run by TCRdb on the RT-PCR reads, yielding one entry per CDR3 protein. The repertoire includes approximately 500,000 distinct CDR3 sequences, over 10% of them detected once, and roughly 14% sits in the top ten. The CDR3 consists of 14 residues. Trimming shortened V by 4 bases and J by 3 bases, and 11 bases separated the two germline ends. Germline V gene data show CDR1 as LGHNA and CDR2 as YNFKEQ. The table lists this clonotype with many counts. Its target is not known. The source was PBMCs from blood, collected roughly 47 days after vaccination. The TCR sequence derives from a man between 45 and 60 years old who received an inactivated influenza vaccine. This chain connects TRBV4-2 to TRBJ2-3, with D unresolved. DNA for the CDR3: TGTGCCAGCAGCCCTCTAGGAATTACAGATACGCAGTATTTT. The encoded protein is CASSPLGITDTQYF.